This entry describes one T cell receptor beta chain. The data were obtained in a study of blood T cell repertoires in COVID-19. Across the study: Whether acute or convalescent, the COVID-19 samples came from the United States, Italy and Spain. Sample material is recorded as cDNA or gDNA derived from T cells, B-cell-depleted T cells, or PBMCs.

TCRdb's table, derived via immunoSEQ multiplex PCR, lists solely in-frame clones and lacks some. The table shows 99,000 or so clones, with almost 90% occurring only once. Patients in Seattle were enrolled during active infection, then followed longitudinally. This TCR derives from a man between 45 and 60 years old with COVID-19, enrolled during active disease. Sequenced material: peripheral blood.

The CDR3 region has the DNA TGTGCCAGCAGTCTACGACAGGGGGCGTTTGATACGCAGTATTTT. Translated: CASSLRQGAFDTQYF. The chain joins TRBV25-1 to TRBJ2-3; 10 bases are a match to TRBD1. Per the germline V gene, CDR1 is MGHDK and CDR2 is SYGVNS. Germline trimming cut 5 bases from V and 6 bases from J; bases unmatched to any gene: 8. CDR3 length equals 15 residues.